This T cell receptor beta chain was documented in a study of shared clonotypes between healthy human individuals. Germline V gene lookup returns CDR1 SGHDN and CDR2 FVKESK. Trimming took 3 bases from V and 10 from J; bases not matched to a gene: 11. The CDR3 runs 14 residues. Study results and limitations: Clonotype sharing levels among donors were expected to vary with sequencing depth. Rarefaction curves obtained for sorted subsets showed sequencing incomplete despite large depth.

As concerns this clone: Its antigen is not identified.

Libraries were prepared by immunoSEQ multiplex PCR; TCRdb keeps only in-frame clonotypes and omits some of them. Among about 2.3 million clones, around 92% were seen once, and the ten largest hold 0.37%. Sequencing was performed on naive CD4+ T cells from PBMCs. Subset noted: CD45RA+ positively selected. This TCR was recovered from a man aged 18 to 30 in good health. Some clones in this sample may be carry-over from other donors' samples. V is TRBV14 and J is TRBJ1-2; 7 bases fit TRBD1. CDR3 in amino acids: CASSHYRGALSYTF. CDR3 bases: TGTGCCAGCAGCCATTACAGGGGAGCGCTGTCCTACACCTTC.